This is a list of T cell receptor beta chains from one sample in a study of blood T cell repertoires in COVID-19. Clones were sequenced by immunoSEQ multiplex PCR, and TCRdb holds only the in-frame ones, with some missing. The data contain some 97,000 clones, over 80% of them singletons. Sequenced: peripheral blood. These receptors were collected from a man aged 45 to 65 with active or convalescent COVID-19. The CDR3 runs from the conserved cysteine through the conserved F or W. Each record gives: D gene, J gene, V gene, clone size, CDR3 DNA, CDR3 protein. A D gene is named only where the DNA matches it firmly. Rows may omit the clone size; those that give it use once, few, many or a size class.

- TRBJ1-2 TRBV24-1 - TGTGCCACCAGCCAACAGGGACCTAACTATGGCTACACCTTC CATSQQGPNYGYTF
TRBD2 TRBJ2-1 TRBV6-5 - TGTGCCAGCAGTCGACTAGCAGATGAGCAGTTCTTC CASSRLADEQFF
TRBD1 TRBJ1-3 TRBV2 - TGTGCCAGCACTATACAGGGGTCTGGAAACACCATATATTTT CASTIQGSGNTIYF
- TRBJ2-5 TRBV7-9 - TGTGCCAGCAGCTCTAGGGGTCGGGCAGAGACCCAGTACTTC CASSSRGRAETQYF
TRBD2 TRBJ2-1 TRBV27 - TGTGCCAGCAGTCACCTCTTTGCTAGCGGGAGGGCAGGTGAGCAGTTCTTC CASSHLFASGRAGEQFF
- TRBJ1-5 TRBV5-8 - TGTGCCAGCAGCTTGCAGAATCAGCCCCAGCATTTT CASSLQNQPQHF
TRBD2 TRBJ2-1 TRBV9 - TGTGCCAGCAGCCCACGGACTAGCGAGGCCCTCAATGAGCAGTTCTTC CASSPRTSEALNEQFF
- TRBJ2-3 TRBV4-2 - TGTGCCAGCAGCCAAGATGGGCCAGGGGGCACAGATACGCAGTATTTT CASSQDGPGGTDTQYF
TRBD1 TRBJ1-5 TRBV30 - TGTGCCTGCGACAGGGAGAGTGGGCAGCCCCAGCATTTT CACDRESGQPQHF
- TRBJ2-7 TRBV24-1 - TGTGCCACCAGTGATCGTGGGGGCGCCCCTTACGAGCAGTACTTC CATSDRGGAPYEQYF
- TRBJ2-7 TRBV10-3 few TGTGCCATCAGTGCTGACAGAAGGTTCGACGAGCAGTACTTC CAISADRRFDEQYF
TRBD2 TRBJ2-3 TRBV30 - TGTGCCTGGGGGAGGGCTAGCGGGAGACAAGATACGCAGTATTTT CAWGRASGRQDTQYF
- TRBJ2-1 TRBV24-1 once TGTGCCACCAGTGAACGGTCCTACAATGAGCAGTTCTTC CATSERSYNEQFF
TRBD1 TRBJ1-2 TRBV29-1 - TGCAGCGCGCAGGGGGCAGGCTATGGCTACACCTTC CSAQGAGYGYTF
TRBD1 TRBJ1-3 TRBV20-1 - TGCAGTGCTAGTTCGGGGACAGGGTTCCTTGGAAACACCATATATTTT CSASSGTGFLGNTIYF
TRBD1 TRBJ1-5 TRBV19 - TGTGCCAGTAGTATAGGGACAGGACCGGTGCCCCAGCATTTT CASSIGTGPVPQHF
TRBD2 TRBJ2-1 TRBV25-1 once TGTGCCAGCAGTGAGCTAGCGGGAGACTCCCTCAATGAGCAGTTCTTC CASSELAGDSLNEQFF
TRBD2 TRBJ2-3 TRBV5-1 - TGCGCCAGCAGCTCTGGGACTAGCGGGGCCGCTAGCACAGATACGCAGTATTTT CASSSGTSGAASTDTQYF
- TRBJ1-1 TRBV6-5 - TGTGCCAGCATGAGACTAGAAGGAGGGTCTGAAGCTTTCTTT CASMRLEGGSEAFF
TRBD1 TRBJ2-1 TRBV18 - TGTGCCAGCTCACCCGGGACAGGGTCTTACAATGAGCAGTTCTTC CASSPGTGSYNEQFF
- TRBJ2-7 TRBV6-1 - TGTGCCAGCAGTGAATATGGACTTTCCCCGAGGAACGAGCAGTACTTC CASSEYGLSPRNEQYF
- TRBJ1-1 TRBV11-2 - TGTGCCAGCAGCTTGGGGCAAGCGAACACTGAAGCTTTCTTT CASSLGQANTEAFF
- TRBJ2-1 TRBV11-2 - TGTGCCAGCAGCTTAGGCCTAAATGAGCAGTTCTTC CASSLGLNEQFF
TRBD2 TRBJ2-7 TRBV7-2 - TGTGCCAGCAGCGGAGCGGGAGGGGCCCCTTACGAGCAGTACTTC CASSGAGGAPYEQYF
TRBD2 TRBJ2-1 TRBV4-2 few TGTGCCAGCAGCCATCGGGGGGGGGATGAGCAGTTCTTC CASSHRGGDEQFF
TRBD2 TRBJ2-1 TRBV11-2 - TGTGCCAGCAGCCGGGGGGATGCGGCTGGCTCCTACAATGAGCAGTTCTTC CASSRGDAAGSYNEQFF
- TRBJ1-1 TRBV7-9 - TGTGCCAGCAGCTTAGCCCCCTCGACAGAATTGAACACTGAAGCTTTCTTT CASSLAPSTELNTEAFF
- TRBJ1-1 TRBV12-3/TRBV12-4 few TGTGCCAGCAGTAACTGGCGGGGCACTGAAGCTTTCTTT CASSNWRGTEAFF
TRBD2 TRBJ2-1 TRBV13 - TGTGCCAGCAGCTATAGCGGGAGGGGTTACAATGAGCAGTTCTTC CASSYSGRGYNEQFF
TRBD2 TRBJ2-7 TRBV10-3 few TGTGCCATCAGTGAGTCGGTTTTAGCGGGAGATCTGCTCGAGCAGTACTTC CAISESVLAGDLLEQYF
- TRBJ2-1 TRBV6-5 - TGTGCCAGCAGAGAGACCGGGACTTTCCACAATGAGCAGTTCTTC CASRETGTFHNEQFF
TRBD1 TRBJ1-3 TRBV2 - TGTGCCAGCAGTGAGAACAGGGGTGGAAACACCATATATTTT CASSENRGGNTIYF
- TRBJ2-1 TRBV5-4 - TGTGCCAGCAGCTTTGGGACTCGGATTAATGAGCAGTTCTTC CASSFGTRINEQFF
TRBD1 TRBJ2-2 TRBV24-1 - TGTGCCACCAGTGATTTTGTTTCCCCGGGACAGGAGACCAGCAACACCGGGGAGCTGTTTTTT CATSDFVSPGQETSNTGELFF
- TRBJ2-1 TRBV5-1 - TGCGCCAGCAGCTTGGGTGCACTAGCAAGGGGCGAGCAGTTCTTC CASSLGALARGEQFF
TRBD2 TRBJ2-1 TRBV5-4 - TGTGCCAGCAACTTCGGGACTAGCGGGGGGCACAATGAGCAGTTCTTC CASNFGTSGGHNEQFF
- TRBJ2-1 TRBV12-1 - TGTGCCAGCAGCTTTCTTCGAGCTAGCGACTACAATGAGCAGTTCTTC CASSFLRASDYNEQFF
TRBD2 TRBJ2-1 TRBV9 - TGTGCCAGCACCTCTACTAGCGGGATGTACAATGAGCAGTTCTTC CASTSTSGMYNEQFF
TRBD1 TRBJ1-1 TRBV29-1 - TGCAGCGTTGAAGATATAAGAGGGACAGGGAATACTGAAGCTTTCTTT CSVEDIRGTGNTEAFF
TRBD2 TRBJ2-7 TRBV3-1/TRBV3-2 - TGTGCCAGCAGCCAGTCCGGGACTAATCCAACCGAGGGGTACTTC CASSQSGTNPTEGYF
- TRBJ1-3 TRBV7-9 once TGTGCCAGCAGCTTAGGGGGACTTGGAAACACCATATATTTT CASSLGGLGNTIYF
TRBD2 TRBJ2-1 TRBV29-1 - TGCAGCGTTGATAGCGGGAGCTCCTACAATGAGCAGTTCTTC CSVDSGSSYNEQFF
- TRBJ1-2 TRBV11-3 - TGTGCCAGCAGCTTAGATCCAGTCGCGGCAGCTAACTATGGCTACACCTTC CASSLDPVAAANYGYTF
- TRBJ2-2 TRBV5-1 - TGCGCCAGCAGCTTGGAGGGGGGGCGCGTAACCGGGGAGCTGTTTTTT CASSLEGGRVTGELFF
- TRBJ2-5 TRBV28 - TGTGCCAGCAGTTTATCTCAAGAGACCCAGTACTTC CASSLSQETQYF
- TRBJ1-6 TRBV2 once TGTGCCACCAAAGCGGACTTCTCACCCCTCCACTTT CATKADFSPLHF
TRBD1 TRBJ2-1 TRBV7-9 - TGTGCCAGCAGACGCGGACAGGGAAGCGGGCAGTTCTTC CASRRGQGSGQFF
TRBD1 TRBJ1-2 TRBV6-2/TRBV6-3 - TGTGCCAGCAGTAGATGGGACAGTGACTATGGCTACACCTTC CASSRWDSDYGYTF
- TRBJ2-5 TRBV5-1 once TGCGCCAGCCTCCCCTCGGAGCTAAAGGGGGAGACCCAGTACTTC CASLPSELKGETQYF
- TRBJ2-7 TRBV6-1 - TGTGCCAGCAGCGAAGTTTCTTACGAGCAGTACTTC CASSEVSYEQYF
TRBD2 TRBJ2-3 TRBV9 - TGTGCCAGCAGCCCTCGGGAGGGCCCCCCAGATACGCAGTATTTT CASSPREGPPDTQYF
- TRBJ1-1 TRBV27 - TGTGCCAGCAGTTCACATAGGGGGGGTGAAGCTTTCTTT CASSSHRGGEAFF
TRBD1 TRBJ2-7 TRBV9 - TGTGCCAGCAGCGCCCTGATAACAGGGGGCGAGCAGTACTTC CASSALITGGEQYF
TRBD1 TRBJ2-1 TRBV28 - TGTGCCAGCAGTTTGGGACAGGCAGGGTTCTTC CASSLGQAGFF
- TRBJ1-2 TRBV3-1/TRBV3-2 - TGTGCCAGCAGCCAAGATCGAGGCCGGGGCTACACCTTC CASSQDRGRGYTF
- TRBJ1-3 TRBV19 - TGTGCCAGTAGTTCCCACGGGGGCTCTGGAAACACCATATATTTT CASSSHGGSGNTIYF
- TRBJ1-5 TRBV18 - TGTGCCAGCAAACTGGCCAGCGACGGGCCCCAGCATTTT CASKLASDGPQHF
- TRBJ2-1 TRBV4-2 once TGTGCCAGCAGCCCCCAGGGCTTAACCAATGAGCAGTTCTTC CASSPQGLTNEQFF
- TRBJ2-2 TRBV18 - TGTGCCAGCTCACCAGTCCCAGGGCCGAACACCGGGGAGCTGTTTTTT CASSPVPGPNTGELFF